This T cell receptor beta chain was retrieved from a study of control samples from healthy donors and cancer patients. Clones were sequenced by immunoSEQ multiplex PCR, and TCRdb holds only the in-frame ones, with some missing. Among more than 90,000 clones listed, around 89% were seen once. The V segment lost 0 bases and the J segment 11 bases; nucleotides outside the gene matches: 10. The germline V gene encodes CDR1 MNHEY and CDR2 SVGEGT. The CDR3 contains 15 residues. The sample comprised blood. This TCR was recovered from a man younger than 45 in good health. The chain uses TRBV6-2 or TRBV6-3 and TRBJ2-3; the match to TRBD1 covers 8 bases. Here the CDR3 reads CASSYSRLQGEWQYF. The DNA for the CDR3 is TGTGCCAGCAGTTACTCTCGATTACAGGGGGAATGGCAGTATTTT.